These T cell receptor beta chains were read from a single sample in a study of regulatory T cells in long-lasting Graves disease. From the multiplex PCR reads, TCRdb called clonotypes with MiXCR, one entry per CDR3 protein. The data show under 250,000 distinct CDR3 sequences, 20% to 25% seen once. The input for sequencing was peripheral blood mononuclear cells (PBMCs), taken at new diagnosis, from a patient treated with antithyroid drugs. The receptors stem from a female donor with Graves disease. CDR3s include the opening cysteine and the closing phenylalanine or tryptophan. The order of the fields is D gene, CDR3 length, J gene, V gene, clone size, CDR3 protein, CDR3 DNA. A D gene is named only where the DNA matches it firmly. Clone size is shown for a subset of rows, as once, few, many or a class of expanded clone.

>TRBD1|13|TRBJ2-5|TRBV29-1|NA
CSGRTGSRETQYF
TGCAGCGGCCGGACAGGGTCAAGGGAGACCCAGTACTTC
>TRBD1|16|TRBJ1-1|TRBV5-5|many
CASSLGVQGANTEAFF
TGTGCCAGCAGCTTGGGGGTCCAGGGGGCGAACACTGAAGCTTTCTTT
>TRBD1|17|TRBJ2-3|TRBV27|NA
CASSEYRGLAATDTQYF
TGTGCCAGCAGCGAGTACAGGGGGCTAGCGGCCACAGATACGCAGTATTTT
>NA|15|TRBJ2-5|TRBV5-1|NA
CASSGGVGTQETQYF
TGCGCCAGCAGCGGGGGAGTAGGGACACAAGAGACCCAGTACTTC
>NA|14|TRBJ2-7|TRBV28|many
CASSSPLSSYEQYF
TGTGCCAGCAGCTCCCCACTTAGCTCCTACGAGCAGTACTTC
>NA|15|TRBJ2-2|TRBV6-2/TRBV6-3|NA
CASSRSYPNTGELFF
TGTGCCAGCAGCCGCTCTTACCCGAACACCGGGGAGCTGTTTTTT
>NA|14|TRBJ2-2|TRBV24-1|many
CATSDLNSAGELFF
TGTGCCACCAGTGACCTAAACTCCGCCGGGGAGCTGTTTTTT
>NA|15|TRBJ2-2|TRBV4-1|NA
CASSPILGAPGELFF
TGCGCCAGCAGCCCAATACTAGGGGCACCGGGGGAGCTGTTTTTT
>NA|14|TRBJ2-1|TRBV20-1|NA
CSAKGMRGSDEQFF
TGCAGTGCTAAAGGGATGAGGGGTAGCGATGAGCAGTTCTTC
>NA|14|TRBJ2-7|TRBV12-3/TRBV12-4|few
CASSPKRAAYEQYF
TGTGCCAGCAGTCCCAAAAGGGCCGCCTACGAGCAGTACTTC
>NA|14|TRBJ1-1|TRBV4-3|NA
CASSQGTKNTEAFF
TGCGCCAGCTCGCAGGGTACCAAGAACACTGAAGCTTTCTTT
>NA|13|TRBJ2-1|TRBV18|many
CASSRARYNEQFF
TGTGCCAGCTCCAGAGCTCGCTACAATGAGCAGTTCTTC
>TRBD1|15|TRBJ2-1|TRBV20-1|NA
CSAPSSDRDYNEQFF
TGCAGTGCCCCAAGTTCGGACAGGGACTACAATGAGCAGTTCTTC
>NA|13|TRBJ2-7|TRBV14|many
CASSFDTPYEQYF
TGTGCCAGCAGCTTCGACACTCCTTACGAGCAGTACTTC
>NA|13|TRBJ2-1|TRBV9|many
CASSVSRLGEQFF
TGTGCCAGCAGCGTATCAAGGCTCGGTGAGCAGTTCTTC
>NA|17|TRBJ2-1|TRBV12-3/TRBV12-4|many
CASSLGHEGPPYNEQFF
TGTGCCAGCAGTTTAGGGCATGAGGGGCCGCCCTACAATGAGCAGTTCTTC
>NA|13|TRBJ1-2|TRBV5-4|many
CASSPTWNYGYTF
TGTGCCAGCAGCCCCACTTGGAACTATGGCTACACCTTC
>TRBD1|16|TRBJ1-4|TRBV5-1|many
CASSLARTGPNEKLFF
TGCGCCAGCAGCTTGGCCAGGACAGGTCCAAATGAAAAACTGTTTTTT
>TRBD2|16|TRBJ2-1|TRBV24-1|NA
CATGLAGGPKHNEQFF
TGTGCCACCGGTTTAGCGGGAGGGCCAAAGCACAATGAGCAGTTCTTC
>NA|13|TRBJ1-1|TRBV6-1|many
CASRSGQGTEAFF
TGTGCCAGCAGGTCCGGGCAAGGCACTGAAGCTTTCTTT
>TRBD2|16|TRBJ2-1|TRBV6-1|many
CASSRQSGGVAGEQFF
TGTGCCAGCAGTAGACAAAGCGGGGGGGTAGCCGGAGAGCAGTTCTTC
>NA|12|TRBJ2-7|TRBV12-3/TRBV12-4|many
CASTGSSYEQYF
TGTGCCAGCACGGGATCCTCCTACGAGCAGTACTTC
>NA|13|TRBJ1-1|TRBV19|few
CASSRVDNTEAFF
TGTGCCAGTAGTAGGGTAGACAACACTGAAGCTTTCTTT
>NA|16|TRBJ2-3|TRBV27|many
CASSPHGREDTDTQYF
TGTGCCAGCAGTCCCCATGGCAGGGAGGACACAGATACGCAGTATTTT
>NA|16|TRBJ1-5|TRBV28|many
CASSVGIDRPNQPQHF
TGTGCCAGCAGCGTCGGGATAGATCGACCCAATCAGCCCCAGCATTTT
>NA|16|TRBJ1-6|TRBV7-2|many
CASSVRGSSYNSPLHF
TGTGCCAGCAGCGTTCGGGGGAGCTCCTATAATTCACCCCTCCACTTT
>NA|15|TRBJ2-1|TRBV6-1|many
CASSEQHTSYNEQFF
TGTGCCAGCAGTGAACAACATACCTCCTACAATGAGCAGTTCTTC
>NA|15|TRBJ1-5|TRBV3-1|many
CASSLTIDSNQPQHF
TGTGCCAGCAGCCTGACTATTGATAGCAATCAGCCCCAGCATTTT
>NA|16|TRBJ2-1|TRBV2|many
CASSKLPSLSPALIAF
TGTGCCAGCAGTAAACTCCCGTCCCTTAGCCCCGCCTTGATCGCCTTC
>NA|14|TRBJ2-7|TRBV28|few
CASYEDNRSYEQYF
TGTGCCAGTTATGAGGACAACCGTTCCTACGAGCAGTACTTC
>NA|14|TRBJ2-1|TRBV7-9|many
CASSATLASNEQFF
TGTGCCAGCAGCGCAACCCTCGCTAGCAATGAGCAGTTCTTC
>NA|13|TRBJ1-1|TRBV30|NA
CAWRGQSETEAFF
TGTGCCTGGAGGGGACAATCTGAAACTGAAGCTTTCTTT
>NA|13|TRBJ1-2|TRBV6-1|NA
CASTTGKNWGYTF
TGTGCCAGCACTACCGGGAAGAACTGGGGCTACACCTTC
>NA|14|TRBJ2-7|TRBV7-2|many
CASSLGFLPIEQYF
TGTGCCAGCAGCTTAGGTTTTCTTCCGATCGAGCAGTACTTC
>TRBD1|13|TRBJ2-5|TRBV2|NA
CASRTGGGETQYF
TGTGCCAGCAGGACAGGGGGCGGGGAGACCCAGTACTTC
>NA|16|TRBJ1-1|TRBV12-3/TRBV12-4|few
CASSFFGTPMNTEAFF
TGTGCCAGCAGTTTCTTCGGGACACCCATGAACACTGAAGCTTTCTTT
>NA|15|TRBJ1-5|TRBV9|NA
CARARDTDSNQPQHF
TGTGCCCGGGCCCGAGACACCGATAGCAATCAGCCCCAGCATTTT
>NA|13|TRBJ1-1|TRBV7-8|NA
CASSEDRNTEAFF
TGTGCCAGCAGCGAAGACCGAAACACTGAAGCTTTCTTT
>NA|14|TRBJ2-2|TRBV9|NA
CVSSADRNTGELFF
TGTGTCAGCAGCGCGGACAGGAACACCGGGGAGCTGTTTTTT
>TRBD1|15|TRBJ1-1|TRBV5-5|many
CASSFPKTGDTEAFF
TGTGCCAGCAGCTTCCCTAAAACAGGGGACACTGAAGCTTTCTTT
>TRBD1|16|TRBJ2-7|TRBV9|many
CASSVTPQGDSYEQYF
TGTGCCAGCAGCGTAACCCCTCAGGGGGACTCCTACGAGCAGTACTTC
>TRBD1|16|TRBJ2-7|TRBV11-3|many
CASSPRTGANYDEQYF
TGTGCCAGCAGCCCTAGGACAGGGGCAAATTACGACGAGCAGTACTTC
>NA|15|TRBJ2-1|TRBV4-3|many
CASSQDRHSYNEQFF
TGCGCCAGCAGCCAAGATCGGCACAGCTACAATGAGCAGTTCTTC
>NA|15|TRBJ2-3|TRBV5-1|many
CASSLVVGGTDTQYF
TGCGCCAGCAGCTTGGTTGTGGGGGGCACAGATACGCAGTATTTT
>NA|12|TRBJ2-7|TRBV20-1|many
CSATSDSYEQYF
TGCAGTGCTACGAGCGACAGCTACGAGCAGTACTTC
>NA|15|TRBJ2-3|TRBV11-2|medium-sized
CASSRNGQSTDTQYF
TGTGCCAGCAGCCGTAACGGACAGAGCACAGATACGCAGTATTTT
>NA|13|TRBJ2-7|TRBV12-5|many
CASGRDHGDEQYF
TGTGCTAGTGGCAGGGACCACGGGGACGAGCAGTACTTC
>TRBD1|15|TRBJ2-5|TRBV10-1|NA
CASSESRTGGKTQYF
TGCGCCAGCAGTGAGTCGAGGACAGGGGGAAAGACCCAGTACTTC
>TRBD2|14|TRBJ2-3|TRBV20-1|many
CSARDRLAVGTQYF
TGCAGTGCTAGAGATCGGCTAGCGGTGGGTACGCAGTATTTT